The 17 T cell receptor beta chains below were found in one sample sequenced in a study of OX40 agonist ivuxolimab in advanced cancers. Some clones are missing from TCRdb's copy, which holds only in-frame ones; the method was immunoSEQ multiplex PCR. The table lists nearly 60,000 clones, over 75% of them singletons, with 0.75% in the top ten. Source: CD4+ or CD8+ T cells sorted from blood, taken in a trial of the OX40 agonist ivuxolimab. The receptors derive from an adult with an advanced solid tumor such as melanoma, head and neck, liver or kidney cancer.

The chain couples TRBV5-1 to TRBJ1-2; D unresolved. From germline, CDR1 is SGHRS and CDR2 YFSETQ. Trimming shortened V by 0 bases and J by 7 bases, and 16 bases separated the two germline ends. The CDR3 totals 15 residues. As DNA, the CDR3 is TGCGCCAGCAGCTTGGGTCCGGACCCTCCTGGTGGCTACACCTTC. Amino acid sequence: CASSLGPDPPGGYTF.

This rearrangement joins TRBV15 to TRBJ2-5; tentative D call: TRBD1 (5 bases). In germline, CDR1 is LNHNV, CDR2 YYDKDF (reference sequence). This CDR3 comprises 14 residues. With 2 bases removed from V and 5 bases from J, the gap between germline ends came to 12 bases. The CDR3 DNA reads TGTGCCACCAGCAGACAGCCAGGGCGGGAGACCCAGTACTTC. It codes for CATSRQPGRETQYF.

This clone was detected only once. CDR3 residues: CASSSSGPDTQYF. DNA for the CDR3: TGTGCCAGCAGCTCGTCGGGCCCAGATACGCAGTATTTT. This chain connects TRBV7-9 to TRBJ2-3; no definite D call. Germline V CDR1 and CDR2: SEHNR, FQNEAQ (reference sequence). The CDR3 covers 13 residues. Deletions cut 4 bases from V and 4 bases from J, with 9 bases between.

This chain's CDR3 is CASRPGTGGRETQYF. The DNA for the CDR3 is TGTGCCAGCAGACCCGGGACAGGGGGCAGAGAGACCCAGTACTTC. J is TRBJ2-5 and V is TRBV7-9, with 12 nucleotides matching TRBD1. Trimming took 6 bases from V and 4 from J; bases not matched to a gene: 6. Germline-derived CDR1 and CDR2 are SEHNR and FQNEAQ (reference sequence). The CDR3 contains 15 residues.

The rearrangement links TRBV6-1 to TRBJ1-5; D gene ambiguous. CDR1 is MNHNS, CDR2 SASEGT, per germline. This CDR3 has 15 residues. Trimming removed 3 bases at V and 6 bases at J, with 15 bases between. In DNA, the CDR3 is TGTGCCAGCAGTGATGTACGGGGTGGGAGTCAGCCCCAGCATTTT. Translating gives CASSDVRGGSQPQHF.

V gene TRBV19 combines with J gene TRBJ1-4; a possible D gene is TRBD1 (6 bases). V was pared by 7 bases and J by 3 bases, with 12 bases between. The CDR3 is 14 amino acids. Looked up from germline, CDR1 is LNHDA and CDR2 is SQIVND (reference sequence). CDR3 sequence (DNA): TGTGCCAGTACTCTGGGGGCGGCTAATGAAAAACTGTTTTTT. Translation gives CASTLGAANEKLFF.

The chain recombines TRBV7-2 with TRBJ2-1; 11 bases are a match to TRBD2. Germline assignment: CDR1 SGHTA and CDR2 FQGNSA. The CDR3 has 17 residues. Trimming took 4 bases from V and 8 from J; bases not matched to a gene: 13. The chain's CDR3 is CASSWQPSGGKGDEQFF. The DNA of the CDR3 is TGTGCCAGCAGCTGGCAGCCTAGCGGGGGGAAAGGGGATGAGCAGTTCTTC.

The chain combines TRBV19 with TRBJ2-7, with D unresolved. This CDR3 is built from 13 residues. CDR1 is LNHDA and CDR2 is SQIVND in the germline V gene (reference sequence). V lost 6 bases, J lost 2 bases, and 11 bases lay in between. The CDR3 DNA is TGTGCCAGTAGCCCTGATAGGGCCTACGAGCAGTACTTC. Protein product: CASSPDRAYEQYF. Complete variable domain (other parts from reference TRBV19 and TRBJ2-7): DGGITQSPKYLFRKEGQNVTLSCEQNLNHDAMYWYRQDPGQGLRLIYYSQIVNDFQKGDIAEGYSVSREKKESFPLTVTSAQKNPTAFYLCASSPDRAYEQYFGPGTRLTVT.

This clone has only a few counts. The CDR3 is CASSRTGNNSPLHF. The CDR3 DNA is TGTGCCAGCAGCCGAACAGGAAATAATTCACCCCTCCACTTT. The genes are TRBV7-9 and TRBJ1-6; a weak D match, TRBD1 (5 bases). Trimming took off 5 bases at V and 5 bases at J, with 10 bases between the two ends. The CDR3 is 14 amino acids. Germline V lookup: CDR1 SEHNR, CDR2 FQNEAQ (reference sequence). Full variable domain (outside the CDR3, taken from reference TRBV7-9 and TRBJ1-6): DTGVSQNPRHKITKRGQNVTFRCDPISEHNRLYWYRQTLGQGPEFLTYFQNEAQLEKSRLLSDRFSAERPKGSFSTLEIQRTEQGDSAMYLCASSRTGNNSPLHFGNGTRLTVT.

This clone was picked up a small number of times. This sequence joins TRBV10-2 and TRBJ2-7; 7 bases fit TRBD1. The germline V gene has CDR1 WSHSY and CDR2 SAAADI. Losses at the gene ends were 4 bases for V and 4 bases for J; bases not matched to a gene: 4. The CDR3 contains 13 residues. The CDR3 is CASSVQGEYEQYF. In nucleotides, the CDR3 is TGCGCCAGCAGTGTCCAGGGGGAGTACGAGCAGTACTTC.

The chain couples TRBV6-1 to TRBJ1-2, with 8 bases aligning to TRBD1. The CDR3 has 14 amino acids. J was trimmed by 7 bases and V by 2 bases; bases with no gene match: 6. Per germline, CDR1 MNHNS and CDR2 SASEGT. The CDR3 DNA sequence: TGTGCCAGCAGTGAAAGAGGGCAGGGGGCTGGCTACACCTTC. Amino acid sequence: CASSERGQGAGYTF.

The rearrangement uses TRBV18 and TRBJ2-3; D is unresolved. The CDR3 runs to 16 residues. The germline gives CDR1 KGHSH, CDR2 LQKENI. Between the trimmed V and J ends, which lost 0 bases and 1 base, there was a span of 11 bases. CDR3 DNA sequence: TGTGCCAGCTCACCACCGATAGGGTCGGGCACAGATACGCAGTATTTT. Amino acids: CASSPPIGSGTDTQYF.

The chain links TRBV7-3 to TRBJ2-1; no definite D call. The ends were cut back, 1 base at V and 6 bases at J, with 7 bases in the middle. CDR3 length: 13 amino acids. The germline gives CDR1 SGHTA, CDR2 FQGTGA. The CDR3 here is CASSLIEPNEQFF. The CDR3 DNA sequence: TGTGCCAGCAGCTTAATAGAGCCCAATGAGCAGTTCTTC.

The chain combines TRBV10-2 with TRBJ2-1; tentative D call: TRBD2 (6 bases). With 6 bases removed from V and 15 bases from J, the gap between germline ends came to 15 bases. Per the germline V gene, CDR1 is WSHSY and CDR2 is SAAADI. CDR3 length: 11 residues. The chain's CDR3 is CASSALGGWFF. The CDR3 DNA reads as TGCGCCAGCAGCGCCCTCGGGGGTTGGTTCTTC.

This CDR3 is CASSTRLAGALEQYF. The CDR3 region has the DNA TGTGCCAGCAGCACCAGACTAGCGGGGGCCCTGGAGCAGTACTTC. The J gene is TRBJ2-7, the V gene TRBV21-1; the table calls TRBD2, which could not be checked here. TRBV21-1 is tagged as a pseudogene. CDR3 length: 15 amino acids.

The rearrangement links TRBV7-2 to TRBJ2-7; possibly TRBD1 for D (5 bases). The CDR3 sequence is 13 residues long. Looked up from germline, CDR1 is SGHTA and CDR2 is FQGNSA. Trimming shortened V by 5 bases and J by 5 bases, and 13 bases separated the two germline ends. The CDR3 loop reads CASSPQIGDEQYF. In nucleotides, the CDR3 is TGTGCCAGCAGCCCCCAGATAGGGGACGAGCAGTACTTC. Using reference TRBV7-2 and TRBJ2-7 for the parts outside the CDR3, the full variable domain is GAGVSQSPSNKVTEKGKDVELRCDPISGHTALYWYRQSLGQGLEFLIYFQGNSAPDKSGLPSDRFSAERTGGSVSTLTIQRTQQEDSAVYLCASSPQIGDEQYFGPGTRLTVT.

This clone was picked up one time. The rearrangement links TRBV5-4 to TRBJ1-2; no clear D gene. Germline values: CDR1 SGHNT, CDR2 YYREEE (reference sequence). The CDR3 totals 13 residues. The germline V and J ends were trimmed by 4 bases and 3 bases, with 10 bases remaining between them. The CDR3 DNA reads as TGTGCCAGCAGCCCTGGGCCGGACTATGGCTACACCTTC. This sequence encodes CASSPGPDYGYTF.